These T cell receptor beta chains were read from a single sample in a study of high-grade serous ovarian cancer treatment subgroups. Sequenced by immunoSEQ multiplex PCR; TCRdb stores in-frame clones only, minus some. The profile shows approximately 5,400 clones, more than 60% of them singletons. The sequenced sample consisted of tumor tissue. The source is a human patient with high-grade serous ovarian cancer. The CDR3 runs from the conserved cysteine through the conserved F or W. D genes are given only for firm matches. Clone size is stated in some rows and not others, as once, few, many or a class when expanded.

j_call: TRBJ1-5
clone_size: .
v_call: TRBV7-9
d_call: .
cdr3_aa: CASSRDGDQPQHF
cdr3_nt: TGTGCCAGCAGCCGGGACGGCGATCAGCCCCAGCATTTT

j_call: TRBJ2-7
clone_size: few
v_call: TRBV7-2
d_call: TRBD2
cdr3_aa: CASSLPGGSYEQYF
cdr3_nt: TGTGCCAGCAGCTTACCGGGGGGAAGTTACGAGCAGTACTTC

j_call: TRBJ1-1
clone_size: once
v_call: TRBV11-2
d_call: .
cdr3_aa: CASSLTASEAFF
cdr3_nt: TGTGCCAGCAGCTTAACGGCGTCCGAAGCTTTCTTT

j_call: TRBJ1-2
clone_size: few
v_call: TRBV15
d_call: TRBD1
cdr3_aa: CATSRLAGQTRSAYGYTF
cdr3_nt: TGTGCCACCAGCAGGCTGGCGGGACAGACGAGATCTGCCTATGGCTACACCTTC

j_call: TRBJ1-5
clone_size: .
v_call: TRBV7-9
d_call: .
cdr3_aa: CASSVGDDPSHF
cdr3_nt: TGTGCCAGCAGCGTCGGGGACGACCCGTCGCATTTT

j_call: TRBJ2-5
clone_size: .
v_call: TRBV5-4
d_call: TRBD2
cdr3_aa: CASSGGATSGQETQYF
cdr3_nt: TGTGCCAGCTCGGGGGGCGCGACTAGCGGCCAAGAGACCCAGTACTTC

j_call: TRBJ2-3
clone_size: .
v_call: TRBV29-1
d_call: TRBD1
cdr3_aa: CSVGTGGQADTQYF
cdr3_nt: TGCAGCGTCGGGACAGGGGGGCAGGCAGATACGCAGTATTTT

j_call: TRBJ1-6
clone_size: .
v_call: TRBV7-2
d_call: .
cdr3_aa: CASSPEGRSSPLHF
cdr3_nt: TGTGCCAGCAGCCCAGAGGGAAGAAGTTCACCCCTCCACTTT

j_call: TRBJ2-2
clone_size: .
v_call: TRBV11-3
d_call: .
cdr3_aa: CASSLGGYTGELFF
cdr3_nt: TGTGCCAGCAGCTTAGGGGGGTACACCGGGGAGCTGTTTTTT

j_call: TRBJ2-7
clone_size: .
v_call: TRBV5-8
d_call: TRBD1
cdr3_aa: CASSPGTGIRQQYF
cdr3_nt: TGTGCCAGCAGCCCCGGGACAGGGATACGTCAGCAGTACTTC

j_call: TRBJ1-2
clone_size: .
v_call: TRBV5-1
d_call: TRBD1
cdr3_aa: CASSSRQGEEGYTF
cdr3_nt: TGCGCCAGCAGCTCCCGACAGGGGGAGGAGGGCTACACCTTC

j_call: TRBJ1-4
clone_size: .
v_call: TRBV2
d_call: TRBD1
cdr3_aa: CASSDGTGNEKLFF
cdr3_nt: TGTGCCAGCAGTGATGGGACAGGGAATGAAAAACTGTTTTTT

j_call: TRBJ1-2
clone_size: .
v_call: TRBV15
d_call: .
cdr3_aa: CATSRDGTGLFIGYTF
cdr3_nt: TGTGCCACCAGCAGAGACGGAACAGGTCTTTTCATCGGCTACACCTTC

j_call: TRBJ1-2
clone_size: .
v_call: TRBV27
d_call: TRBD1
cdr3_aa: CASSGTGDGYTF
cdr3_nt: TGTGCCAGCAGTGGGACAGGGGATGGCTACACCTTC

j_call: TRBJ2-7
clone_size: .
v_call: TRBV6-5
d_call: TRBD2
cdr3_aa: CASTPRGGSYEQYF
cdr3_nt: TGTGCCAGCACCCCCCGGGGAGGGAGCTACGAGCAGTACTTC

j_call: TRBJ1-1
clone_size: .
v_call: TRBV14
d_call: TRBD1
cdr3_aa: CASSQMGQQAFF
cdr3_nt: TGTGCCAGCAGCCAAATGGGACAGCAAGCTTTCTTT

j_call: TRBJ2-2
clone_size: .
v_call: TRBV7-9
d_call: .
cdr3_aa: CASSTRGRTSGELFF
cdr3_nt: TGTGCCAGCAGCACACGAGGCAGGACGTCCGGGGAGCTGTTTTTT

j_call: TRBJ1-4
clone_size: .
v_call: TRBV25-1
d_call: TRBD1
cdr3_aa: CATQGQAHNEKLFF
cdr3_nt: TGTGCCACCCAGGGACAGGCCCATAATGAAAAACTGTTTTTT

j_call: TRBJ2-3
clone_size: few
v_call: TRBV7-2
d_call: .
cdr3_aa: CASSLGRSSTDTQYF
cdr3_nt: TGTGCCAGCAGCTTAGGCAGGAGTAGCACAGATACGCAGTATTTT

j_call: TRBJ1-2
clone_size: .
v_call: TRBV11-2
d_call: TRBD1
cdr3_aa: CASSPRGQHLYGYTF
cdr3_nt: TGTGCCAGCAGCCCTAGGGGGCAGCATTTATATGGCTACACCTTC

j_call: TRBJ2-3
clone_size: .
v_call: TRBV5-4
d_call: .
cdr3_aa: CASTPAGGRGTDTQYF
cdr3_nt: TGTGCCAGCACCCCCGCCGGGGGGCGGGGCACAGATACGCAGTATTTT

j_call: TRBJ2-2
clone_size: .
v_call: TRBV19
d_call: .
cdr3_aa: CASSKMTDTGELFF
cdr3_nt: TGTGCCAGTAGTAAAATGACTGACACCGGGGAGCTGTTTTTT

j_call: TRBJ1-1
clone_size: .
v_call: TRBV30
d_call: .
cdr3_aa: CAWRMDEPTEAFF
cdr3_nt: TGTGCCTGGAGGATGGACGAGCCCACTGAAGCTTTCTTT

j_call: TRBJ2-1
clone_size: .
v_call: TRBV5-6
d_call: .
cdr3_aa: CASSGGGTSYNEQFF
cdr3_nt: TGTGCCAGCAGCGGAGGGGGGACCTCCTACAATGAGCAGTTCTTC

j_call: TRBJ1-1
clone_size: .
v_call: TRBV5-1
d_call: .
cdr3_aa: CASSLGQTNTEAFF
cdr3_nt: TGCGCCAGCAGCTTGGGACAGACGAACACTGAAGCTTTCTTT

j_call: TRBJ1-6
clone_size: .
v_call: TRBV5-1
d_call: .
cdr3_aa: CASSLGEENSPLHF
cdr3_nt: TGCGCCAGCAGCTTGGGGGAGGAAAATTCACCCCTCCACTTT

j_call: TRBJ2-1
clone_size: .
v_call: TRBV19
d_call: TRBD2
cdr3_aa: CASSITSGAYNEQFF
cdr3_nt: TGTGCCAGTAGTATTACTAGCGGGGCTTACAATGAGCAGTTCTTC

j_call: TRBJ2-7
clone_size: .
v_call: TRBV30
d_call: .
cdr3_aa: CAWSASAPYEQYF
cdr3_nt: TGTGCCTGGAGTGCGTCGGCTCCTTACGAGCAGTACTTC

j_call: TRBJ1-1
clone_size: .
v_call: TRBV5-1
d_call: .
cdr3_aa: CASSLVGGRTEAFF
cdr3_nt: TGCGCCAGCAGCTTGGTCGGGGGACGCACTGAAGCTTTCTTT

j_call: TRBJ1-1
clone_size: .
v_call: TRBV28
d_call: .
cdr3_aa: CATRTAGWTEAFF
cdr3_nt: TGTGCCACCCGGACAGCAGGGTGGACTGAAGCTTTCTTT

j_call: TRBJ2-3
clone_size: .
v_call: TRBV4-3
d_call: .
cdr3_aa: CASSQITRGITDTQYF
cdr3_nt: TGCGCCAGCAGCCAAATAACTAGGGGAATCACAGATACGCAGTATTTT

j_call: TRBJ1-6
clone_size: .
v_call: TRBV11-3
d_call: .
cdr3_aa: CASSSTGYSPLHF
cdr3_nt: TGTGCCAGCAGCTCAACAGGGTACTCACCCCTCCACTTT

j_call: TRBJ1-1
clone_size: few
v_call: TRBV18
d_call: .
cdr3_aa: CASSPPAGRGTEAFF
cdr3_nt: TGTGCCAGCTCACCACCGGCAGGGAGAGGAACTGAAGCTTTCTTT

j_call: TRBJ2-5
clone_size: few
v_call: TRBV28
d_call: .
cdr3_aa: CASAASTGEVETQYF
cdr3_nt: TGTGCCAGCGCGGCGTCTACGGGGGAAGTAGAGACCCAGTACTTC

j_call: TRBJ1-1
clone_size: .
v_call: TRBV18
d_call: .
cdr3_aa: CASSPLNQPRTRTLNTEAFF
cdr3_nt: TGTGCCAGCTCACCACTTAATCAACCCCGGACCAGAACTTTGAACACTGAAGCTTTCTTT

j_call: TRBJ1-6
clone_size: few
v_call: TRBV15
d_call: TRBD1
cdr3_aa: CATSRDRGYSPLHF
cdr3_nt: TGTGCCACCAGCAGGGACAGGGGTTATTCACCCCTCCACTTT

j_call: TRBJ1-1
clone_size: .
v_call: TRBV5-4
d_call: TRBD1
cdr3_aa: CASYRGNTEAFF
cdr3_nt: TGTGCCAGTTACAGGGGTAACACTGAAGCTTTCTTT

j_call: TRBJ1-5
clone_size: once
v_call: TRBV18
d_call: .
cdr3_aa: CASSPRRDDQPQHF
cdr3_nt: TGTGCCAGCTCACCCCGGCGAGATGATCAGCCCCAGCATTTT

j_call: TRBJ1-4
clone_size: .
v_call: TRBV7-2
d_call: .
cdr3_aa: CASSRQVSGEKLFF
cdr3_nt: TGTGCCAGCAGCCGACAGGTGTCGGGTGAAAAACTGTTTTTT

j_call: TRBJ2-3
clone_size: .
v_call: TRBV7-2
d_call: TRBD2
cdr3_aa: CASSLAGGRTDTQYF
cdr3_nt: TGTGCCAGCAGCCTAGCGGGGGGGCGTACAGATACGCAGTATTTT

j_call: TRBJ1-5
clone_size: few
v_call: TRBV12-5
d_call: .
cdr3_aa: CASGFWAGSNQPQHF
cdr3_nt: TGTGCTAGTGGTTTTTGGGCGGGGAGCAATCAGCCCCAGCATTTT

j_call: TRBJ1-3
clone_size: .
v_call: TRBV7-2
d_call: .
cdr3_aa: CASTVGGTIYF
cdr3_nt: TGTGCCAGCACCGTAGGTGGCACCATATATTTT

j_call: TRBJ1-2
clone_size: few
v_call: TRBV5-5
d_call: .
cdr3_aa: CASSLTSGQGYTF
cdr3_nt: TGTGCCAGCAGCTTGACTTCAGGGCAAGGCTACACCTTC

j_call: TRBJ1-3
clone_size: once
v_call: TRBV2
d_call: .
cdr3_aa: CVSMFDGISGNTIYF
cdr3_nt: TGTGTCAGCATGTTTGACGGTATCTCTGGAAACACCATATATTTT

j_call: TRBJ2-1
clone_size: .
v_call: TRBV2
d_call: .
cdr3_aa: CASRDSGEQFF
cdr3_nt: TGTGCCAGCAGGGACAGCGGAGAGCAGTTCTTC

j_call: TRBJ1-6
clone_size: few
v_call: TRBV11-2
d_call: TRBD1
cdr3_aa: CASSPGTGNSPLHF
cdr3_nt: TGTGCCAGCAGCCCAGGGACAGGGAATTCACCCCTCCACTTT

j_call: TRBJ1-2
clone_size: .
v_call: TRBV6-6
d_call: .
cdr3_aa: CASNPGGPPYGYTF
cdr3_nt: TGTGCCAGCAACCCGGGAGGGCCACCCTATGGCTACACCTTC

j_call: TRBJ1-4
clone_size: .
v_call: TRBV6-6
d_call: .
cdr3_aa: CASGFRTGPTNEKLFF
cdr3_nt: TGTGCCAGCGGCTTTAGGACGGGACCAACTAATGAAAAACTGTTTTTT

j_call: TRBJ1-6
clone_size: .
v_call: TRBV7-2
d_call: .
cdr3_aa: CASSLGVSPLHF
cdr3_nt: TGTGCCAGCAGCTTAGGGGTTTCACCCCTCCACTTT

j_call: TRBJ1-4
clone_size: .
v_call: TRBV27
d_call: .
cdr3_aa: CASGEYRATSEKLFF
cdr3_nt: TGTGCCAGCGGAGAGTACAGGGCGACAAGTGAAAAACTGTTTTTT

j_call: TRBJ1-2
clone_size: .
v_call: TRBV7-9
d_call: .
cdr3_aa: CASSLANYGYTF
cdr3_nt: TGTGCCAGCAGCTTGGCCAACTATGGCTACACCTTC

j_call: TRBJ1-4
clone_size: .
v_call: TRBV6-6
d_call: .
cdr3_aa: CASTKGGGGEKLFF
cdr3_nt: TGTGCCAGCACCAAGGGGGGGGGAGGTGAAAAACTGTTTTTT

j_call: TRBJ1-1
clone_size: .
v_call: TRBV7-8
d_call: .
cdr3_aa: CASSLELNTEAFF
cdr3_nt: TGTGCCAGCAGCTTAGAATTGAACACTGAAGCTTTCTTT

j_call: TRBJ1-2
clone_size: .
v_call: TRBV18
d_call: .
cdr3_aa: CASSPFSSYGYTF
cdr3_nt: TGTGCCAGCTCACCCTTCTCAAGCTATGGCTACACCTTC

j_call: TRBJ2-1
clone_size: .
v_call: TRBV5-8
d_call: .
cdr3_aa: CASSLGQLSNEQFF
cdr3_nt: TGTGCCAGCAGCTTGGGGCAGCTATCCAATGAGCAGTTCTTC